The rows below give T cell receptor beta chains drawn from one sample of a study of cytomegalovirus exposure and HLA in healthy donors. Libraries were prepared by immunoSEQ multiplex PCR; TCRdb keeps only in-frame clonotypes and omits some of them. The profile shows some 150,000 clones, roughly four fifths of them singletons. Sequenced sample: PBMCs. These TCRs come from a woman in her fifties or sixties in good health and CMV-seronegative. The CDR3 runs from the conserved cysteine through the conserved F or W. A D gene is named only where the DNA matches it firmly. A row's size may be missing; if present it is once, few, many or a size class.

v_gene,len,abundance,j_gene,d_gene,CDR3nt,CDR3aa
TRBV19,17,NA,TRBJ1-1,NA,TGTGCCAGTAGTATTCCAGCCCGGGGGTTTGGGAACACTGAAGCTTTCTTT,CASSIPARGFGNTEAFF
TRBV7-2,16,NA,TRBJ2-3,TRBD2,TGTGCCAGCAGCCCCCTAGCGGGGGGGCGAACAGATACGCAGTATTTT,CASSPLAGGRTDTQYF
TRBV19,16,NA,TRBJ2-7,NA,TGTGCCAGTAGTATAGACTTGCTAGCGCCCACCTACGAGCAGTACTTC,CASSIDLLAPTYEQYF
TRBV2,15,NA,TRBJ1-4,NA,TGTGCCAGCCTATCCCGGGGGACCGGCGCTGAAAAACTGTTTTTT,CASLSRGTGAEKLFF
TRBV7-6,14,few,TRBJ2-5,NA,TGTGCCAGCAGCCCGACTCGCGGCCAAGAGACCCAGTACTTC,CASSPTRGQETQYF
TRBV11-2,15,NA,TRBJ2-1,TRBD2,TGTGCCAGCAGCTGGACTAGCGGCTCCTACAATGAGCAGTTCTTC,CASSWTSGSYNEQFF
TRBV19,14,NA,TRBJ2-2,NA,TGTGCCAGTAGCTGGGGGCGCGGCACCGGGGAGCTGTTTTTT,CASSWGRGTGELFF
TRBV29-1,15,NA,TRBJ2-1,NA,TGCAGCGTTGCTATGGGTGGGGAGGGGGACAATGAGCAGTTCTTC,CSVAMGGEGDNEQFF
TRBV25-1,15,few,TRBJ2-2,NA,TGTGCCAGCAGTGATTCGGACAACCGCGCCGGGGAGCTGTTTTTT,CASSDSDNRAGELFF
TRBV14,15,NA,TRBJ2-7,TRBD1,TGTGCCAGCAGACCTGCCGGGACAGTAGACTACGAGCAGTACTTC,CASRPAGTVDYEQYF
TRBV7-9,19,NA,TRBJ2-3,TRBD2,TGTTCCAGCAGCCACCGGGGCGGGGGGGCGGACGTTGCCACAGATACGCAGTATTTT,CSSSHRGGGADVATDTQYF
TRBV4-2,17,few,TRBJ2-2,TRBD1,TGTGCCAGCAGCCAAGAGGAACACAGGGGGAACACCGGGGAGCTGTTTTTT,CASSQEEHRGNTGELFF
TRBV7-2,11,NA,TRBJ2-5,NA,TGTGCCAGCAGTTCTACCTACGGGCAGTACTTC,CASSSTYGQYF
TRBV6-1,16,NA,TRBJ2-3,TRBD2,TGTGCCAGCAGTGAAGGGACTAGCGGGATAGCAGATACGCAGTATTTT,CASSEGTSGIADTQYF
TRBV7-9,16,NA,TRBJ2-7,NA,TGTGCCAGCAGCCAACCTTTAGGACAGCCGACCTACGAGCAGTACTTC,CASSQPLGQPTYEQYF
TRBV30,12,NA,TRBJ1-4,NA,TGTGCCTGGCGGGGGAGCCATGAAAAACTGTTTTTT,CAWRGSHEKLFF
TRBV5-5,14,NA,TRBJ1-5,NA,TGTGCCAGCAGCTTTGAGGCGGGACCCCAGCCCCAGCATTTT,CASSFEAGPQPQHF
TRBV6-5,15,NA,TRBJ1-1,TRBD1,TGTGCCAGCAGTTACGACTGGGACAGACCTCGTGAAGCTTTCTTT,CASSYDWDRPREAFF
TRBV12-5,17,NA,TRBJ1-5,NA,TGTGCTAGTGGTTCGAAAAGGGGGACTAGGGTCACTCAGCCCCAGCATTTT,CASGSKRGTRVTQPQHF
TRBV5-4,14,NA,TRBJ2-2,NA,TGTGCCAGCAGCTTTGGACAGACCACCGGGGAGCTGTTTTTT,CASSFGQTTGELFF
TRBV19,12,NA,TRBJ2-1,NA,TGTGCCACAGACAGCTCCTACAATGAGCAGTTCTTC,CATDSSYNEQFF
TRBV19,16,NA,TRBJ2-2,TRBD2,TGTGCCAGTACCGAGAGGGGGACTAGCGGGACCGGGGAGCTGTTTTTT,CASTERGTSGTGELFF
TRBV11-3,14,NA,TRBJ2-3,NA,TGTGCCAGCAGCTTAGGCAGGGGCACAGATACGCAGTATTTT,CASSLGRGTDTQYF
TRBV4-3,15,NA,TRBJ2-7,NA,TGCGCCAGCAGCCAAGATAGGTTCCCGACAGCCGAGCAGTACTTC,CASSQDRFPTAEQYF